This T cell receptor (beta chain) derives from a study of cytomegalovirus exposure and HLA in healthy donors. General observations from the study: Overall, roughly 150 TCR beta chains were annotated as cytomegalovirus-associated.

Primers for the PCR totalled 60 Vbeta and 13 Jbeta. Measured with immunoSEQ multiplex PCR; TCRdb has only the in-frame clones, and not every one. The table records 60,000 to 75,000 clones, roughly 74% of them present only once. With regard to this clone: The antigen is unknown.

Sequencing was performed on PBMCs. This sequence originates from a woman aged 55-69 years in good health and CMV-seropositive.

The CDR3 bases are TGTGCCAGCAGTCTTACTTCTGGAAACACCATATATTTT. As protein: CASSLTSGNTIYF. J is TRBJ1-3 and V is TRBV27; no definite D call. Germline V gene data show CDR1 as MNHEY and CDR2 as SMNVEV (reference sequence). The V and J ends lost 5 bases and 1 base respectively, with 6 bases between them. CDR3 length: 13 residues.